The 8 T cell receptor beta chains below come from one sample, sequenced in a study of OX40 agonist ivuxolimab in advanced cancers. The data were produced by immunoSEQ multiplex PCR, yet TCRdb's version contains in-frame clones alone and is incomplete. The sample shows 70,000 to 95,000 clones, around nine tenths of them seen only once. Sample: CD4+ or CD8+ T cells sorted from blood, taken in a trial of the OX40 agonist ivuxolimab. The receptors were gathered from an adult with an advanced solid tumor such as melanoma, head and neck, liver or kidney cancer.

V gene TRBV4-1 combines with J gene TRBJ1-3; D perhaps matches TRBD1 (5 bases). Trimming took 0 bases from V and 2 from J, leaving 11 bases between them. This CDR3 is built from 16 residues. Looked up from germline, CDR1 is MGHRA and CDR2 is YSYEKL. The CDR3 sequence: CASSQDQGGTGNTIYF. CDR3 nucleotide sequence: TGCGCCAGCAGCCAAGATCAGGGCGGTACTGGAAACACCATATATTTT.

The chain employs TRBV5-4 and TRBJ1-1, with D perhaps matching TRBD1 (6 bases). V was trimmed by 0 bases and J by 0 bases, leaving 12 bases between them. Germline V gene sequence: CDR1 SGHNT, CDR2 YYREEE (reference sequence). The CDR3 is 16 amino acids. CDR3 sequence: CASSLGWTVMNTEAFF. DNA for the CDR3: TGTGCCAGCAGCTTGGGTTGGACAGTTATGAACACTGAAGCTTTCTTT.

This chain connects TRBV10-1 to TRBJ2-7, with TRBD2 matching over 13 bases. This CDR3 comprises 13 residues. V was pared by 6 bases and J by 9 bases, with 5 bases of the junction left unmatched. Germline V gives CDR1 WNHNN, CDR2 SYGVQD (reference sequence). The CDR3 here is CASSRGLAGRQYF. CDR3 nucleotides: TGCGCCAGCAGCCGGGGACTAGCGGGACGGCAGTACTTC.

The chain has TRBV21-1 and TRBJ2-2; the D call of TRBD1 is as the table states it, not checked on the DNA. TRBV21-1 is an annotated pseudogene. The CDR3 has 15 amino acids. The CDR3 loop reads CASSPQGLNTGELFF. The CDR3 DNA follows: TGTGCCAGCAGCCCCCAGGGGCTTAACACCGGGGAGCTGTTTTTT.

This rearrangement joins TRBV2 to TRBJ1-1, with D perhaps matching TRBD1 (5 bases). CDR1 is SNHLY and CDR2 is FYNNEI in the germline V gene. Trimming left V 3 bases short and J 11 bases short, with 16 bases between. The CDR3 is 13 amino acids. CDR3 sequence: CASSDRAPGEAFF. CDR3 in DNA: TGTGCCAGCAGTGACAGGGCCCCCGGAGAGGCTTTCTTT.

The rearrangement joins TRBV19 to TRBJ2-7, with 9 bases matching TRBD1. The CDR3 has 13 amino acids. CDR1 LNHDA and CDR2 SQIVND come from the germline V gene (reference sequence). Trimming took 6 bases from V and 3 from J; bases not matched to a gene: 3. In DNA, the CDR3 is TGTGCCAGTAGACCGACAGGGGGCTACGAGCAGTACTTC. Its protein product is CASRPTGGYEQYF.

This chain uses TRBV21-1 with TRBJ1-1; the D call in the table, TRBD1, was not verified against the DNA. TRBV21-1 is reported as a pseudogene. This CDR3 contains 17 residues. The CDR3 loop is CASSKRQGAALNTEAFF. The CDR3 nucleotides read TGTGCCAGCAGCAAACGACAGGGGGCGGCCCTAAACACTGAAGCTTTCTTT.

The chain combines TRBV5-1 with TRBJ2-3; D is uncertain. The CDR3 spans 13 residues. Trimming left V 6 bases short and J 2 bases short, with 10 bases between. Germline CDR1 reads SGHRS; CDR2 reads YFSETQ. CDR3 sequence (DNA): TGCGCCAGCAACCCACTCTCCACAGATACGCAGTATTTT. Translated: CASNPLSTDTQYF. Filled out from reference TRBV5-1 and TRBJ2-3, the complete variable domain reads KAGVTQTPRYLIKTRGQQVTLSCSPISGHRSVSWYQQTPGQGLQFLFEYFSETQRNKGNFPGRFSGRQFSNSRSEMNVSTLELGDSALYLCASNPLSTDTQYFGPGTRLTVL.